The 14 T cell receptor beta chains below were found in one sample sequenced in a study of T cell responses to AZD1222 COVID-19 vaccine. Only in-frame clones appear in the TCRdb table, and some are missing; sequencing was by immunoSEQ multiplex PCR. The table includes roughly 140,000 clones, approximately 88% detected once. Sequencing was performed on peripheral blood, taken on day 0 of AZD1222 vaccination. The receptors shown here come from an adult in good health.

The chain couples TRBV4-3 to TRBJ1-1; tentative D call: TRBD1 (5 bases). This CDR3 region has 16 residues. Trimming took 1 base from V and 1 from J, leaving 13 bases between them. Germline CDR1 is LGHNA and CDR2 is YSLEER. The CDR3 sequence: CASSQVWGGGNTEAFF. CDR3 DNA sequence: TGCGCCAGCAGCCAAGTCTGGGGGGGTGGGAACACTGAAGCTTTCTTT.

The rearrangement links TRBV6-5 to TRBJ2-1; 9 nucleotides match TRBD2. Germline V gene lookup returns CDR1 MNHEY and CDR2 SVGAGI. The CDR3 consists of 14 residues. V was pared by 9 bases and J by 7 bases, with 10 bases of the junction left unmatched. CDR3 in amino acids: CASTGTSSMNEQFF. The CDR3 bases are TGTGCCAGTACCGGGACTAGCTCGATGAATGAGCAGTTCTTC.

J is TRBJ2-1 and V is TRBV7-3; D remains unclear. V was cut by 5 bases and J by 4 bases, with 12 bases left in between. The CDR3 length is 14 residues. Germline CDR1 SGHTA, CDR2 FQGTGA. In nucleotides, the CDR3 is TGTGCCAGCAGCGCCGATAAGTTTTACAATGAGCAGTTCTTC. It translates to CASSADKFYNEQFF. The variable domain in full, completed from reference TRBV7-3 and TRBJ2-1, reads GAGVSQTPSNKVTEKGKYVELRCDPISGHTALYWYRQSLGQGPEFLIYFQGTGAADDSGLPNDRFFAVRPEGSVSTLKIQRTERGDSAVYLCASSADKFYNEQFFGPGTRLTVL.

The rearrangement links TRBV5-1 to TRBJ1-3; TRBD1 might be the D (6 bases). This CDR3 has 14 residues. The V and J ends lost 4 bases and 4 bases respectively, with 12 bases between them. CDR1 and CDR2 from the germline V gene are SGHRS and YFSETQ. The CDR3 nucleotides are TGCGCCAGCAGCCCCGGACAGCTAGGAAACACCATATATTTT. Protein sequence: CASSPGQLGNTIYF.

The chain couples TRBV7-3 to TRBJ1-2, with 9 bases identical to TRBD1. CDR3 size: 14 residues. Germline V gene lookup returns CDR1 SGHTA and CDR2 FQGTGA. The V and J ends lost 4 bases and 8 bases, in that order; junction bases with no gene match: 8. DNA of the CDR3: TGTGCCAGCAGCTCGGACAGGGGAAAAGGAGGCTACACCTTC. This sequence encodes CASSSDRGKGGYTF.

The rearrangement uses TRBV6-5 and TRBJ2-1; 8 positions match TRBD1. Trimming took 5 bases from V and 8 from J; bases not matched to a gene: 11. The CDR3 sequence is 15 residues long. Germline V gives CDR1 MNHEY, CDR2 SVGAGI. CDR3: CASSPQGAQVYEQFF. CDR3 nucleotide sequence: TGTGCCAGCAGTCCGCAGGGGGCGCAGGTCTATGAGCAGTTCTTC.

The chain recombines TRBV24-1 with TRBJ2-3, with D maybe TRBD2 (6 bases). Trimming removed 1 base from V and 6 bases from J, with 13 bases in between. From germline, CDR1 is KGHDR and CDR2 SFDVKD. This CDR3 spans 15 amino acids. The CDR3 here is CATSDFRRGSDTQYF. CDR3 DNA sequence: TGTGCCACCAGTGATTTTAGGCGGGGATCCGATACGCAGTATTTT.

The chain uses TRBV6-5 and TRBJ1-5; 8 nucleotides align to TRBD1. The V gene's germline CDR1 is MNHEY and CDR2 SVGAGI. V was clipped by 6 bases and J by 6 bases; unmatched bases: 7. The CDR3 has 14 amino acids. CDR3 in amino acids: CASRDRAVAQPQHF. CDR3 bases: TGTGCCAGCAGGGACAGGGCAGTTGCTCAGCCCCAGCATTTT.

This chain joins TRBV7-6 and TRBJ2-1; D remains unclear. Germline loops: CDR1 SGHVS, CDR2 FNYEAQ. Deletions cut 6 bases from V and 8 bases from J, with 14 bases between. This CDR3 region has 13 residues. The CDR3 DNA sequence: TGTGCCAGCAGACCCGGTACTCAGGATGAGCAGTTCTTC. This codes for CASRPGTQDEQFF.

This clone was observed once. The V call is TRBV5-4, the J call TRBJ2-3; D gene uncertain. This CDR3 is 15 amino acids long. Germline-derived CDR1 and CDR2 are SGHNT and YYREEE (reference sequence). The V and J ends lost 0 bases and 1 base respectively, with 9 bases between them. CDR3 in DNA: TGTGCCAGCAGCTTGGGGGGTTTCGGCACAGATACGCAGTATTTT. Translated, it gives CASSLGGFGTDTQYF.

This chain's CDR3 is CASSRDPSGRANEQFF. CDR3 bases: TGTGCCAGTAGTAGAGACCCTAGCGGGAGGGCCAATGAGCAGTTCTTC. The gene calls are TRBV19 and TRBJ2-1, with 12 bases lining up with TRBD2. Losses at the gene ends were 4 bases for V and 6 bases for J; bases not matched to a gene: 7. Per the germline V gene, CDR1 is LNHDA and CDR2 is SQIVND (reference sequence). This CDR3 has 16 residues.

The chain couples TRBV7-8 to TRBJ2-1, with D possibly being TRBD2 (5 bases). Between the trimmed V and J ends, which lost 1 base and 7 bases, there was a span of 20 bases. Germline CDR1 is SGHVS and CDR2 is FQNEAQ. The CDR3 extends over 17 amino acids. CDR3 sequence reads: CASSLEVGGSRVNEQFF. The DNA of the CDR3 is TGTGCCAGCAGCTTAGAGGTGGGTGGGAGTAGGGTGAATGAGCAGTTCTTC.

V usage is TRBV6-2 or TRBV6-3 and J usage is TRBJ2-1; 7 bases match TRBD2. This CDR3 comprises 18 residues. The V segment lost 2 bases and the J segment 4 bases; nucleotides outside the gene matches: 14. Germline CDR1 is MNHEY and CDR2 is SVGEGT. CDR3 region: CASSYDGWAGVAYNEQFF. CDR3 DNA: TGTGCCAGCAGTTACGACGGGTGGGCGGGAGTAGCGTACAATGAGCAGTTCTTC.

The CDR3 bases are TGCGCCAGCAGCTTGGGGGGACTAGCGGGAGTCAATGAGCAGTTCTTC. Protein: CASSLGGLAGVNEQFF. The rearrangement joins TRBV5-1 to TRBJ2-1; 14 bases align to TRBD2. The CDR3 is 16 amino acids. The J segment lost 6 bases and the V segment lost 0 bases, leaving 2 bases of the junction unmatched. From germline, CDR1 is SGHRS and CDR2 YFSETQ.